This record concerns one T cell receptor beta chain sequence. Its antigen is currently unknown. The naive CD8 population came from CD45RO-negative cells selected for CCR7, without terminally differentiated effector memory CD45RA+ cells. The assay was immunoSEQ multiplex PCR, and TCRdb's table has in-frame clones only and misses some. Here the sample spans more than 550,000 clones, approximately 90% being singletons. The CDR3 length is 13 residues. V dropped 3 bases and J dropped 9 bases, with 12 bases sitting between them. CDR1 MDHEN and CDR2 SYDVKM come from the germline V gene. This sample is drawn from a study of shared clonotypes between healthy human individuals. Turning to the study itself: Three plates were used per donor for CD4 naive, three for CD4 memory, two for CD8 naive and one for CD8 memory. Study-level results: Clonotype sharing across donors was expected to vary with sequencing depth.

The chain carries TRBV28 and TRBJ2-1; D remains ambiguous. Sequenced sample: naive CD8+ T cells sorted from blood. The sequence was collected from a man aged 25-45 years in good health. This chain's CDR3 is CASSFRSSGEQFF. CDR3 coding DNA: TGTGCCAGCAGTTTCAGGTCTAGTGGTGAGCAGTTCTTC. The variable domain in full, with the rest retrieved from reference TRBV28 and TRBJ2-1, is DVKVTQSSRYLVKRTGEKVFLECVQDMDHENMFWYRQDPGLGLRLIYFSYDVKMKEKGDIPEGYSVSREKKERFSLILESASTNQTSMYLCASSFRSSGEQFFGPGTRLTVL.